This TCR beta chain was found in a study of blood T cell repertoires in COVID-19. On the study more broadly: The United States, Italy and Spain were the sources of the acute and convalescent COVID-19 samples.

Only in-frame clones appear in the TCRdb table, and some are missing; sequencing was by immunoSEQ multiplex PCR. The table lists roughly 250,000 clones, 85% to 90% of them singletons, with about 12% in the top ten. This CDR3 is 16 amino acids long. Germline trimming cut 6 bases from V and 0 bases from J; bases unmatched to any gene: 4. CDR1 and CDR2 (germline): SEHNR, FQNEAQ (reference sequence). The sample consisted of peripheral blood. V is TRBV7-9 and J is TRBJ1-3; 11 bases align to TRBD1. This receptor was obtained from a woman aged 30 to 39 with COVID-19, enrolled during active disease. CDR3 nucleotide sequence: TGTGCCAGCAGAGGGACAGGGGGAAACTCTGGAAACACCATATATTTT. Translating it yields CASRGTGGNSGNTIYF.